This paragraph covers one TCR beta chain sequence. As yet, its antigen is unknown. The data stem from a study of T cells expressing NK-cell markers. This CDR3 is 16 amino acids long. Per germline, CDR1 SGHVS and CDR2 FNYEAQ. General observations from the study: Whether expanded NKG2C+ T cell clones were HCMV-specific remained unclear.

Using the 5' RACE reads, TCRdb records one entry per CDR3 protein without DNA. The sample has roughly 150,000 distinct CDR3 sequences. The source of this sequence is a man aged 18-75 years in good health. The sample was blood T cells: a sorted CD56 or NKG2C T cell subset, CD4+ or CD8+ T cells, or bulk PBMC T cells (not recorded which). The chain couples TRBV7-6 to TRBJ2-7; lacking DNA, the TRBD1 call made by TCRdb goes unchecked. This chain's CDR3 is CASSHQQGEVPYEQYF.